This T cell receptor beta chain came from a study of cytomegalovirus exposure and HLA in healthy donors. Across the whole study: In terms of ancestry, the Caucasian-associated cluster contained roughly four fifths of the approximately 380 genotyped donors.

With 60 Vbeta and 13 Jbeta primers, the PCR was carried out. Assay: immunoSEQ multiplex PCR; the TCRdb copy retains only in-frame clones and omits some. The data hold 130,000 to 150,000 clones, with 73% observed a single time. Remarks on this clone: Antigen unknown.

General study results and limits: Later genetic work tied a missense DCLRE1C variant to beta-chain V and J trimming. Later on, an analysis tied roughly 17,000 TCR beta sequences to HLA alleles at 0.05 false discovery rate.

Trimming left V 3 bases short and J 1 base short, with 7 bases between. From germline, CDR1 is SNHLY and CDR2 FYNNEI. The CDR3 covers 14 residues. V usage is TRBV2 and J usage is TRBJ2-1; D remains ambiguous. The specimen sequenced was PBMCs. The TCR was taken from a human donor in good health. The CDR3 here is CASSEERSYNEQFF. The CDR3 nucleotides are TGTGCCAGCAGTGAGGAGCGATCCTACAATGAGCAGTTCTTC. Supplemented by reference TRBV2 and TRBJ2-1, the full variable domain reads EPEVTQTPSHQVTQMGQEVILRCVPISNHLYFYWYRQILGQKVEFLVSFYNNEISEKSEIFDDQFSVERPDGSNFTLKIRSTKLEDSAMYFCASSEERSYNEQFFGPGTRLTVL.